This is a list of T cell receptor beta chains from one sample in a study of T cells in narcolepsy. Produced via immunoSEQ multiplex PCR; TCRdb's table is partial and in-frame only. The data show about 35,000 clones, approximately 77% seen once. Input material: memory (CD45RA-) CD4+ T cells from blood. These receptors were taken from a human donor in good health. Each CDR3 is given with its conserved first and last residue. D genes are given only for firm matches. Size is omitted from some rows. Given values are once, few, many or a class for expanded clones.

TRBD2	TRBV29-1	TRBJ2-1	.	TGCAGCGTTGAGTGGCTAGCGGGGGGAGGTGAGCAGTTCTTC	CSVEWLAGGGEQFF
.	TRBV14	TRBJ1-1	.	TGTGCCAGCAGCCAAGTTCGGAGTTCTATGAACACTGAAGCTTTCTTT	CASSQVRSSMNTEAFF
TRBD2	TRBV5-1	TRBJ2-5	.	TGCGCCAGTACGACTAGCGGGGACGAGACCCAGTACTTC	CASTTSGDETQYF
.	TRBV5-6	TRBJ1-1	few	TGTGCCAGCAGGTCGCGGGGGAGGGAAGCTTTCTTT	CASRSRGREAFF
.	TRBV5-1	TRBJ1-1	.	TGCGCCAGCAGCTTGGCCGGAACAGGGCTGAACACTGAAGCTTTCTTT	CASSLAGTGLNTEAFF
.	TRBV11-3	TRBJ2-7	.	TGTGCCAGCAGCTCCGCAGCGGGTTCGACCTACGAGCAGTACTTC	CASSSAAGSTYEQYF
TRBD1	TRBV10-3	TRBJ1-1	.	TGTGCCATCAGTACACAGGGGGCGAGCACTGAAGCTTTCTTT	CAISTQGASTEAFF
.	TRBV10-3	TRBJ2-7	.	TGTGCCGCACAGGGTACGGCCTACGAGCAGTACTTC	CAAQGTAYEQYF
.	TRBV29-1	TRBJ1-1	.	TGCAGCGCGCTGCCCGTGAACACTGAAGCTTTCTTT	CSALPVNTEAFF
.	TRBV25-1	TRBJ1-1	.	TGTGCCAGCACCCGGAACACTGAAGCTTTCTTT	CASTRNTEAFF
TRBD1	TRBV30	TRBJ1-5	.	TGTGCCTGGAGTGCTGGACAGGGGTCGGTTAGCAATCAGCCCCAGCATTTT	CAWSAGQGSVSNQPQHF
TRBD1	TRBV7-9	TRBJ1-1	.	TGTGCCAGCACGGACAGGAATGAGAACACTGAAGCTTTCTTT	CASTDRNENTEAFF
TRBD1	TRBV5-6	TRBJ1-3	.	TGTGCCAGCAGGAGGACAGGGACTGGAAACACCATATATTTT	CASRRTGTGNTIYF
.	TRBV7-2	TRBJ2-7	.	TGTGCCACTTCGGCCGGAGCGGACTCCTGCGAGCAGTACTTC	CATSAGADSCEQYF
.	TRBV6-1	TRBJ1-4	once	TGTGCCAGCAGTGAGCTCCTGCAGGGATCGGAAAGACTGTTTTTT	CASSELLQGSERLFF
TRBD1	TRBV29-1	TRBJ2-7	.	TGCAGCGTCACCCGGGACAGCGGAAACGAGCAGTACTTC	CSVTRDSGNEQYF
.	TRBV6-1	TRBJ1-1	few	TGTGCCAGCAGTGTTAGGAGGTATGAAGCTTTCTTT	CASSVRRYEAFF
TRBD1	TRBV5-4	TRBJ1-2	.	TGTGCCAGCAGCCCAAAGCAGGGGGCGCAAGGCTACACCTTC	CASSPKQGAQGYTF
.	TRBV5-1	TRBJ2-1	.	TGCGCCAGCAGCTTGGACGTCTACAATGAGCAGTTCTTC	CASSLDVYNEQFF
TRBD1	TRBV14	TRBJ1-1	.	TGTGCCAGCAGCCAATTACCGGGACAGGGTCTAGGAGCTTTCTTT	CASSQLPGQGLGAFF
.	TRBV19	TRBJ1-5	.	TGTGCCAGTAGTCGACAGGAATATCAGCCCCAGCATTTT	CASSRQEYQPQHF
.	TRBV5-1	TRBJ2-5	.	TGCGCCAGCAGCCTCAGGGGTTTCGAGACCCAGTACTTC	CASSLRGFETQYF